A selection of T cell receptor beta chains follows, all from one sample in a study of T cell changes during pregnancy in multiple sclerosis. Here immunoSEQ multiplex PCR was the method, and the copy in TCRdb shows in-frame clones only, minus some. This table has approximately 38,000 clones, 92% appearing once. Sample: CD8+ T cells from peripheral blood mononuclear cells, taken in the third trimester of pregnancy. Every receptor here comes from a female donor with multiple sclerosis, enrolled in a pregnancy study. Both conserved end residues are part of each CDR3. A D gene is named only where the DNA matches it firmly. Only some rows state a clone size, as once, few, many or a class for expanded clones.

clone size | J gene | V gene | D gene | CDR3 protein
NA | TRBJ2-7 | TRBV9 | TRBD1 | CASSAAGTGDYEQYF
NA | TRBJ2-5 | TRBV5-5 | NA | CASSSLEETQYF
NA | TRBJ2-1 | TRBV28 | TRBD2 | CASSPGLAGGFQFF
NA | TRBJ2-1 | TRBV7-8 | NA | CASSLTGYNEQFF
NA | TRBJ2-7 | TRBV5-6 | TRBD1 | CASSLQGDSYEQYF
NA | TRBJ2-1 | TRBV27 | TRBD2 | CAVGRAEHNEQFF
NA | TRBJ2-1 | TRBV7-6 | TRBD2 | CASSPRTSLTEYNEQFF
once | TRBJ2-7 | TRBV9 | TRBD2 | CASSVATSGIHEQYF
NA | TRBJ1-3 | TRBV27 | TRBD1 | CASRAGTGGGNTIYF
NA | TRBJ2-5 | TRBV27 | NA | CASRDSYQETQYF
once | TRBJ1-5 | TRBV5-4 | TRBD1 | CASSLQGMSNQPQHF
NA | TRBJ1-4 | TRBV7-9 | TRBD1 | CATGGQGFEKLFF
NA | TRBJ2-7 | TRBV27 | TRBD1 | CASSLGTVAEQYF
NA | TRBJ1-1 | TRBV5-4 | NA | CASSTRGVGTEAFF
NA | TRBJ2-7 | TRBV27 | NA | CASSLTESSYEQYF
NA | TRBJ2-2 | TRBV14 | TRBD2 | CASSQSTSGRFTGELFF
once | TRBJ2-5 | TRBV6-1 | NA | CASSVKYQETQYF
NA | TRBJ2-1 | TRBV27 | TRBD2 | CASSLEAGLDYNEQFF
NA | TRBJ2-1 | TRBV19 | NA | CASSISWAEQFF
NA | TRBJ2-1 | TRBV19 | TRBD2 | CASKLAGGLDYNEQFF
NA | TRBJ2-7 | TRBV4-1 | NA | CASSQGQGLNEQYF
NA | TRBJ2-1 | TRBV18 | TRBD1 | CASSLRQGEYNEQFF
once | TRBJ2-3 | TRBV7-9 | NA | CASSLYRGTDTQYF
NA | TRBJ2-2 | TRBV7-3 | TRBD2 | CASSLNPLGEGTGELFF
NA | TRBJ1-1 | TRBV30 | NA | CALITVPGTEAFF
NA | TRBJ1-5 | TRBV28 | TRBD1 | CAGEGQADSNQPQHF
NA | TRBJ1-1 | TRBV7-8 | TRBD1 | CASSGSAFRGNLEAFF
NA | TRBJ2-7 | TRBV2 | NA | CARGGSGGPEQYF
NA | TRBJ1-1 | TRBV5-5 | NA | CASSLSPPRLNTEAFF
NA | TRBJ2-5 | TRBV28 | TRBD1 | CASSPLRDRKETQYF
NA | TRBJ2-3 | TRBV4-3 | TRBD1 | CASSQDRAQGSTDTQYF
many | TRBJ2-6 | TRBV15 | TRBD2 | CATSRVTAGESGANVLTF
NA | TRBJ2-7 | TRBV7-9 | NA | CASSNGERAYEQYF
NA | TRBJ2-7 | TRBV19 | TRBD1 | CASSTGPGTATYEQYF
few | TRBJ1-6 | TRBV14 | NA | CASSQETGNFPLHF
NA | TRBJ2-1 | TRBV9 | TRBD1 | CASSEKGQISYNEQFF
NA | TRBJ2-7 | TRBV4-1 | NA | CASSQLPPYEQYF
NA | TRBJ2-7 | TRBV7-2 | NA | CASSLDSHSGYEQYF
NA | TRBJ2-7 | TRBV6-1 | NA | CASSEARGRTYEQYF
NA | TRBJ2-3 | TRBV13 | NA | CASSLSRIRSTDTQYF
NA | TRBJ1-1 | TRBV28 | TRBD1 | CASSLPSTGRGTEAFF
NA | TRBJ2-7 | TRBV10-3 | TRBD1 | CAIRVDRVPYEQYF
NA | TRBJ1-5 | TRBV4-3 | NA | CASSQAPGDAQPQHF
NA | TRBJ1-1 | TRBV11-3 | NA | CASSPRTENTEAFF
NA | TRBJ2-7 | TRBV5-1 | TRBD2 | CASSLTGLAVYEQYF
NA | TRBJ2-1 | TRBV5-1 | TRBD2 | CASKSGSIEQFF
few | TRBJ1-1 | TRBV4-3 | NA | CASSQTGMNTEAFF
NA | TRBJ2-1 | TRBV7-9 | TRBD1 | CATSGTAHREQFF
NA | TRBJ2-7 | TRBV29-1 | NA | CSVGTFSYEQYF
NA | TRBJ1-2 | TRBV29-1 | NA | CSVEEKGAHGYTF
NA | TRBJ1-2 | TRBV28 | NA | CASSLLRGARDYGYTF
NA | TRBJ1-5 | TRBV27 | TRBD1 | CASSSKVIGTVLNQPQHF
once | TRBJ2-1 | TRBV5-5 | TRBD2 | CASSSLAESSYNEQFF
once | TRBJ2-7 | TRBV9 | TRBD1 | CASSVGQHYEQYF
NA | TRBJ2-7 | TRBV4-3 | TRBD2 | CASSQGLAGDYEQYF
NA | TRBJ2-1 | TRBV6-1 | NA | CASSEARQGFYNEQFF
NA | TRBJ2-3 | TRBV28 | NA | CASSFYGTGEDTQYF
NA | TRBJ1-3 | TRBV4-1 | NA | CASSRLGDSGNTIYF
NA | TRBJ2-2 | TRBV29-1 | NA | CSVDNSDTGELFF
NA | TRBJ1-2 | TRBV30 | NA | CAWSVETGWGYTF